This T cell receptor beta chain came from a study of blood T cells in healthy people across ages. On the study more broadly: The capture of about one barcoded beta molecule per two T cells was achieved by template switching.

A few counts support this clonotype. Its specificity is unknown. This CDR3 spans 12 amino acids. V was shortened by 5 bases and J by 7 bases, with 12 bases between the two germline ends. Germline V gene lookup returns CDR1 SGHAT and CDR2 FQDESV (reference sequence). Study-level findings and limits: There was no known CMV status for donors, so expanded clonotype changes were possibly confounded. Older age went with lower TCR beta diversity per million T cells, in a roughly linear way.

It was with a sample-barcoded 5' primer and a J-beta primer mix that a second PCR of roughly 6 to 12 cycles was run. TCRdb independently ran MiXCR on the 5' RACE reads; one entry per CDR3 protein. The table records 1,100,000 or so distinct CDR3 sequences, around 45% of them present only once. J is TRBJ2-7 and V is TRBV11-1; D not resolved. This TCR was sampled from a woman aged 55-75 years in good health. The sequencing input was blood. Here the CDR3 reads CASSVAKEEQYF. CDR3 nucleotide sequence: TGTGCCAGCAGCGTGGCGAAGGAGGAGCAGTACTTC.